A single sample gave rise to the 4 T cell receptor beta chains below, sequenced in a study of human T cells and chemical hapten exposure. TCRdb reprocessed the RACE reads via MiXCR and lists one record per CDR3 protein. The data hold about 130,000 distinct CDR3 sequences, with approximately 9.1% observed a single time. The time point was: healthy volunteer bleed at 2 weeks. The authors' total RNA extraction used unfractionated whole blood. The source material was whole blood. Receptor source: a male donor in good health. Some clones in this sample may be carry-over from other donors' samples.

This clonotype was picked up a small number of times. The chain couples TRBV6-5 to TRBJ2-3, with D unresolved. V was pared by 4 bases and J by 2 bases, with 13 bases between. Germline V gives CDR1 MNHEY, CDR2 SVGAGI. CDR3 size: 15 residues. As DNA, the CDR3 is TGTGCCAGCAGTTCATCAACTACTAACACAGATACGCAGTATTTT. Translating it yields CASSSSTTNTDTQYF.

There are many counts of this clonotype. The rearrangement uses TRBV12-3 or TRBV12-4 and TRBJ1-1, with D uncertain. This CDR3 is 13 amino acids long. The ends were cut back, 6 bases at V and 1 base at J, with 9 bases in the middle. The CDR3 DNA sequence: TGTGCCAGCAGCTTATGGCAGAACACTGAAGCTTTCTTT. Translated, it gives CASSLWQNTEAFF.

Only a few counts were recorded for this clonotype. V gene TRBV20-1 combines with J gene TRBJ1-1, with D maybe TRBD1 (5 bases). The CDR3 is 14 amino acids. V lost 0 bases and J lost 5, with 13 bases in between. The germline V gene encodes CDR1 DFQATT and CDR2 SNEGSKA (reference sequence). For the CDR3, the DNA is TGCAGTGCTAGAGATAGCGGGGGGAGAACTGAAGCTTTCTTT. Its translation: CSARDSGGRTEAFF.

In this sample, this clonotype turned up a few times. The chain combines TRBV12-3 or TRBV12-4 with TRBJ2-3, with 11 bases that match TRBD2. The V and J ends lost 5 bases and 4 bases, in that order; junction bases with no gene match: 5. The CDR3 runs to 15 residues. The chain's CDR3 is CASSRRTSGSDTQYF. For the CDR3, the DNA is TGTGCCAGCAGTCGACGGACTAGCGGGTCAGATACGCAGTATTTT.